Included here is one TCR beta chain sequence, with context. Its specificity is unknown. J lost 7 bases, V lost 2 bases, and 6 bases had no gene match. Germline-derived CDR1 and CDR2 are LNHDA and SQIVND (reference sequence). This CDR3 region has 15 residues. The source of the sample is a study of beta chain features in type 1 diabetes. Overall study: When patients were set against healthy donors, age, gender and cell yields were similar.

What was sequenced were expressed TCRB transcripts, since all of the isolated RNA had been reverse transcribed. The repertoire was sequenced with immunoSEQ multiplex PCR; TCRdb's copy has only in-frame clones and lacks some. The sample has 150,000 to 200,000 clones, less than 15% seen once. Study observations and caveats: For patients, the naive, central memory and Treg TCRB repertoires appeared more alike than for healthy donors. Patients with Type 1 diabetes showed moderately but significantly shorter TCRB CDR3s in all four CD4+ subsets.

The chain has TRBV19 and TRBJ2-1; 9 bases line up with TRBD2. This receptor was obtained from a young woman in good health. Material: central memory CD4+ T cells from blood. Written as DNA, the CDR3 is TGTGCCAGTAGTATACGCGGGAGGGACGGAAATGAGCAGTTCTTC. Translating gives CASSIRGRDGNEQFF.